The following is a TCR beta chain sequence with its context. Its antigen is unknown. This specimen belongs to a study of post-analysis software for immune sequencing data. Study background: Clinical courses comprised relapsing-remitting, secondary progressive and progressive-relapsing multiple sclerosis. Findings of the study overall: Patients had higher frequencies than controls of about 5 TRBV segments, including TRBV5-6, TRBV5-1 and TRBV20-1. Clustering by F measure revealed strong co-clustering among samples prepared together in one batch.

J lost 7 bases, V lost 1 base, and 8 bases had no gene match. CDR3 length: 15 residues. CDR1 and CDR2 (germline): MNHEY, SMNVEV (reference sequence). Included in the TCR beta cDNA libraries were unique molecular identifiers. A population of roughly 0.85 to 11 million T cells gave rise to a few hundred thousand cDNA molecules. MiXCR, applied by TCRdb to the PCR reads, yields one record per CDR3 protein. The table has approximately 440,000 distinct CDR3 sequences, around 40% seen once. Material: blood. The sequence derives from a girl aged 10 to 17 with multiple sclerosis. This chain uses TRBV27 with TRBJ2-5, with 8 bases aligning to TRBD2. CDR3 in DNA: TGTGCCAGCAGTTTATTGGCGGGAGGTGGAGTGACCCAGTACTTC. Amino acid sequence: CASSLLAGGGVTQYF.